This T cell receptor beta chain was identified in a study of T cell repertoires in cytomegalovirus infection. Study context: Through public TCR beta signatures, both CMV infection and matching HLA type were indicated. Findings and caveats of the study: HLA-C-restricted CMV-specific TCR beta clonotypes were dominant in the ex vivo response.

Germline V gene lookup returns CDR1 MNHEY and CDR2 SVGEGT. The CDR3 length is 14 residues. The V end lost 5 bases, the J end lost 4 bases, and 14 bases lay between the germline ends. This clonotype was detected only a few times. What it recognizes is unknown. From the reads, TCRdb called clonotypes with MiXCR, one entry per CDR3 protein. The table records 350,000 to 450,000 distinct CDR3 sequences, over 15% of them present only once. Input material: PBMCs. The TCR was taken from a human donor in good health (CMV status not recorded). Some clones in this sample may be carry-over from other donors' samples. The rearrangement links TRBV6-2 or TRBV6-3 to TRBJ2-5; D possibly matches TRBD1 or TRBD2 (5 bases each). CDR3 coding DNA: TGTGCCAGCAGTCGGGACGCCGCGCTAGAGACCCAGTACTTC. Protein: CASSRDAALETQYF.